These T cell receptor beta chains were read from a single sample in a study of blood T cells in healthy people across ages. TCRdb recomputed calls from the 5' RACE reads with MiXCR, one row per CDR3 protein. This sample has about 800,000 distinct CDR3 sequences, with approximately 25% found just once. The same sample was also studied in work on T cells of mothers and their children.

Material: blood. These receptors all come from a boy aged 10-17 years in good health. Both conserved end residues are trimmed from each CDR3.

ASSLSGTVSSGANVLT,TRBV7-2,TRBJ2-6
ASSSTARWTSSMAKNIQY,TRBV7-2,TRBJ2-4
ASRIPDSA,TRBV27,TRBJ2-5
SAASTDTQY,TRBV29-1,TRBJ2-3
SVEGGGQDSYEQY,TRBV29-1,TRBJ2-7
ASSQGPSGGAGNEQF,TRBV4-3,TRBJ2-1
ASSQQGDYQETQY,TRBV25-1,TRBJ2-5
ASSPGGMGNTIY,TRBV5-1,TRBJ1-3
ASSLLQGVGNEQF,TRBV5-5,TRBJ2-1
SVARGGYEQY,TRBV20-1,-
ATSRDKLDSYEQY,TRBV15,TRBJ2-7
ASSFRTGHGNTIY,TRBV5-6,TRBJ1-3
ASSYREFETQY,TRBV6-6,TRBJ2-5
ASSTGLAVQDTQY,TRBV7-9,TRBJ2-3
SAVYAGELF,TRBV29-1,TRBJ2-2
ASSSQQTEYQETQC,TRBV12-3/TRBV12-4,TRBJ2-5
ASSLFTGGYNTGELF,TRBV7-3,TRBJ2-2
ASSQEGVWKKLF,TRBV3-1,TRBJ1-4
ASSQVGLTGEREAF,TRBV4-1,TRBJ1-1
ASRRTGGMSNEKLF,TRBV6-1,TRBJ1-4
ATSRTGNQETQY,TRBV15,TRBJ2-5
ASTSKPGVAWGVYEQY,TRBV27,TRBJ2-7
ASSRIAITGELF,TRBV11-2,TRBJ2-2
ASSSAVNYGYT,TRBV11-2,TRBJ1-2
ASSPQGRGLQGQPQH,TRBV28,TRBJ1-5
SAPRGRETYQETQY,TRBV20-1,TRBJ2-5
ASSTGTAAQY,TRBV5-1,TRBJ2-5
ASKRSTNTGELF,TRBV5-1,TRBJ2-2
ASSPWGLAGLNNEQF,TRBV7-9,-
ATSDPDSYEQY,TRBV24-1,TRBJ2-7
ASSVSQGTYEQY,TRBV27,TRBJ2-7
ASSIEGTQFYNEQF,TRBV19,TRBJ2-1
ASSQSTSGGDNEQF,TRBV4-1,-
ASSPAMGGHYEQY,TRBV18,TRBJ2-7
ASSYSAGNTGELF,TRBV6-5,TRBJ2-2
ASSGGIAGNSPLH,TRBV5-6,TRBJ1-6
ASSQDRGGSVPYNEQF,TRBV4-1,TRBJ2-1
ASSARGSGSPGKETQY,TRBV18,TRBJ2-5
ASSQEGGGTDTQY,TRBV3-1,TRBJ2-3
ASRAGGDNEQF,TRBV2,TRBJ2-1
ASSTIGGNEQF,TRBV5-5,TRBJ2-1
SVDFRDRGVNYGYT,TRBV29-1,TRBJ1-2
ASSYRGHRGLDEKLF,TRBV6-5,TRBJ1-4
ASSSKDGLAGERWNEQF,TRBV7-2,TRBJ2-1
ASSRSGTNEKLF,TRBV7-9,TRBJ1-4
ASSQYQFEAF,TRBV4-2,TRBJ1-1
ASSRDREIETQY,TRBV12-3/TRBV12-4,TRBJ2-5